Listed here are 27 T cell receptor beta chains from one sample, sequenced in a study of blood T cell repertoires in COVID-19. Profiling relied on immunoSEQ multiplex PCR, and the TCRdb table lists in-frame clones only, not all of them. The data contain around 59,000 clones, almost 90% of them singletons. The sample taken for sequencing was peripheral blood. Every receptor here comes from a man aged 55 to 70 with acute or convalescent COVID-19.

J is TRBJ2-6 and V is TRBV19, with 10 bases identical to TRBD2. The V segment lost 7 bases and the J segment 4 bases; nucleotides outside the gene matches: 16. CDR1 and CDR2 (germline): LNHDA, SQIVND (reference sequence). CDR3 length: 19 amino acids. CDR3 nucleotides: TGTGCCAGTACCCGGACAGCCGGGACTAGCGCGGAAGGGGCCAACGTCCTGACTTTC. Its protein product is CASTRTAGTSAEGANVLTF. The variable domain in full, with the rest retrieved from reference TRBV19 and TRBJ2-6, is DGGITQSPKYLFRKEGQNVTLSCEQNLNHDAMYWYRQDPGQGLRLIYYSQIVNDFQKGDIAEGYSVSREKKESFPLTVTSAQKNPTAFYLCASTRTAGTSAEGANVLTFGAGSRLTVL.

The CDR3 DNA follows: TGCAGCGTCAAAGAGGGCCGAGGGTCCGCGCAGTTCTTC. As protein: CSVKEGRGSAQFF. The chain links TRBV29-1 to TRBJ2-1; D is perhaps TRBD2 (5 bases). Germline CDR1 and CDR2: SQVTM and ANQGSEA. The length of the CDR3 is 13 residues. V lost 6 bases and J 12 bases, leaving 21 bases between the germline ends.

The V call is TRBV30, the J call TRBJ1-1, with unresolved D. The germline V gene has CDR1 GTSNPN and CDR2 SVGIG (reference sequence). The CDR3 extends over 13 amino acids. V was cut by 7 bases and J by 2 bases, with 14 bases left in between. CDR3 sequence reads: CASDGRDNTEAFF. Written as DNA, the CDR3 is TGTGCCTCGGACGGACGGGATAACACTGAAGCTTTCTTT.

The chain employs TRBV13 and TRBJ2-3; D unresolved. The germline V gene encodes CDR1 PRHDT and CDR2 FYEKMQ (reference sequence). This CDR3 is 13 amino acids long. V gave up 2 bases and J gave up 3 bases, with 6 bases separating them. The CDR3 is CASSLPETDTQYF. In nucleotides, the CDR3 is TGTGCCAGCAGCTTACCGGAGACAGATACGCAGTATTTT.

The gene calls are TRBV9 and TRBJ2-1, with TRBD2 as a possible D gene (5 bases). This CDR3 region has 16 residues. CDR1 and CDR2 (germline): SGDLS, YYNGEE. V shed 0 bases and J shed 4 bases, with 14 bases lying between them. The CDR3 coding sequence is TGTGCCAGCAGCGTAGACAGACTACCAATTTACAATGAGCAGTTCTTC. Translation gives CASSVDRLPIYNEQFF.

The rearrangement joins TRBV5-1 to TRBJ2-5, with TRBD1 identical over 7 bases. After removal of 0 bases from V and 5 bases from J, the junction contained 4 bases not matched to a gene. The CDR3 extends over 14 amino acids. Germline V lookup: CDR1 SGHRS, CDR2 YFSETQ. The CDR3: CASSLEGGRETQYF. DNA of the CDR3: TGCGCCAGCAGCTTGGAAGGGGGCAGGGAGACCCAGTACTTC.

The J gene is TRBJ2-5, the V gene TRBV16; 12 nucleotides align to TRBD2. V trimming: 0 bases; J trimming: 1 base; junction bases outside the gene matches: 9. Germline V lookup: CDR1 KGHSY, CDR2 FQNENV. The CDR3 spans 19 residues. CDR3 bases: TGTGCCAGCAGCCAATCGAGGATGGGACTAGCGGGCCTCCAAGAGACCCAGTACTTC. This sequence encodes CASSQSRMGLAGLQETQYF.

The chain links TRBV12-3 or TRBV12-4 to TRBJ2-7; D is ambiguous. The V end lost 6 bases, the J end lost 7 bases, and 16 bases lay between the germline ends. The length of the CDR3 is 13 residues. CDR3 sequence: CASSLTRNSEQYF. CDR3 nucleotides: TGTGCCAGCAGCCTTACCCGCAACTCTGAGCAGTACTTC.

The gene calls are TRBV2 and TRBJ1-5, with D hard to call. V shed 4 bases and J shed 6 bases, with 10 bases lying between them. Looked up from germline, CDR1 is SNHLY and CDR2 is FYNNEI. This CDR3 comprises 13 residues. The CDR3: CASSVKGGQPQHF. CDR3 coding DNA: TGTGCCAGCAGTGTGAAAGGAGGTCAGCCCCAGCATTTT.

The rearrangement links TRBV23-1 to TRBJ1-2; TRBD1 matches at 10 bases. TRBV23-1 is an open reading frame, and its role is uncertain. The V gene end was trimmed by 3 bases and the J gene end by 4 bases; junction bases not matched to a gene: 11. CDR3 size: 17 residues. Here the CDR3 DNA reads TGCGCCAGCAGTCACCGGGGGGGACAGGGGAGTTTCTATGGCTACACCTTC. Protein product: CASSHRGGQGSFYGYTF.

The sample holds a few counts of this clone. The V call is TRBV16, the J call TRBJ2-3; possible D gene TRBD2, 5 bases. Trimming took off 2 bases at V and 0 bases at J, with 9 bases between the two ends. Germline V CDR1 and CDR2: KGHSY, FQNENV. The CDR3 has 15 residues. CDR3 DNA: TGTGCCAGCAGCCAAGCGGGCACTAGCACAGATACGCAGTATTTT. This translates into CASSQAGTSTDTQYF.

This clone has only one observation. V is TRBV5-3 and J is TRBJ1-2; no definite D call. TRBV5-3 is classed as an ORF, of uncertain function. Trimming stripped 3 bases from V and 0 bases from J, with 27 bases between. CDR3 length equals 20 residues. For the CDR3, the DNA is TGTGCCAGAAGCTCCCATTGGACTATTCCTACTTACCACCCTAACTATGGCTACACCTTC. It yields the protein CARSSHWTIPTYHPNYGYTF.

This rearrangement joins TRBV6-1 to TRBJ2-7, with D possibly being TRBD1 (5 bases). The CDR3 extends over 15 amino acids. Germline V gene data show CDR1 as MNHNS and CDR2 as SASEGT. V lost 3 bases and J 4 bases, leaving 16 bases between the germline ends. CDR3 DNA: TGTGCCAGCAGTGATTTTTTTGGCAGGGTGTACGAGCAGTACTTC. Translated: CASSDFFGRVYEQYF.

The gene calls are TRBV5-4 and TRBJ1-1; 8 bases are shared with TRBD1. Germline CDR1 reads SGHNT; CDR2 reads YYREEE (reference sequence). Germline trimming cut 5 bases from V and 4 bases from J; bases unmatched to any gene: 4. The CDR3 length is 13 residues. For the CDR3, the DNA is TGTGCCAGCAGAGACACAGGGGGCACTGAAGCTTTCTTT. Translated: CASRDTGGTEAFF.

The chain carries TRBV27 and TRBJ2-7, with D unclear. Germline CDR1 MNHEY, CDR2 SMNVEV (reference sequence). CDR3 length: 14 amino acids. V lost 6 bases to trimming and J lost 0 bases, with 12 bases between them. DNA of the CDR3: TGTGCCAGCAGACAGAAACCAAGCTCCTACGAGCAGTACTTC. It translates to CASRQKPSSYEQYF.

This clone was recorded a few times. The rearrangement joins TRBV7-9 to TRBJ2-1; 8 bases line up with TRBD1. Germline V gene data show CDR1 as SEHNR and CDR2 as FQNEAQ (reference sequence). CDR3 size: 16 residues. After removal of 5 bases from V and 1 base from J, the junction contained 7 bases not matched to a gene. DNA for the CDR3: TGTGCCAGCAGCACAGACAGGGGTCATTCCTACAATGAGCAGTTCTTC. Translated: CASSTDRGHSYNEQFF.

V is TRBV3-1 (or the pseudogene TRBV3-2) and J is TRBJ2-7; tentatively, D is TRBD2 (5 bases). V was cut by 0 bases and J by 7 bases, with 16 bases left in between. CDR1 is LGHDT, CDR2 YNNKEL, per germline (reference sequence). CDR3 length: 15 residues. CDR3 coding DNA: TGTGCCAGCAGCCAAGAGAGTGTATTGGCGGGTGAGCAGTACTTC. Translated, it gives CASSQESVLAGEQYF.

This clone was seen more than once but under ten times. The chain recombines TRBV2 with TRBJ1-4; TRBD1 aligns across 7 bases. The length of the CDR3 is 16 residues. V dropped 4 bases and J dropped 8; count of bases not matched to a gene: 13. Per the germline V gene, CDR1 is SNHLY and CDR2 is FYNNEI. CDR3 sequence: CASSASGTDLGEKLFF. DNA of the CDR3: TGTGCCAGCAGTGCCTCCGGGACAGATTTGGGAGAAAAACTGTTTTTT.

The sample holds a few counts of this clone. The CDR3 DNA sequence: TGTGCCAGCAGTCGCGGGACAGGGGAGACGGACGAGCAGTACTTC. As protein: CASSRGTGETDEQYF. This rearrangement joins TRBV28 to TRBJ2-7; 10 nucleotides match TRBD1. The CDR3 is 15 residues long. The trim removed 5 bases at V and 5 bases at J, leaving 9 bases unmatched. CDR1 and CDR2 from the germline V gene are MDHEN and SYDVKM.

The chain's CDR3 is CASSPDSSLVNEQFF. The CDR3 DNA reads as TGTGCCAGCAGCCCAGACAGTTCCCTCGTAAATGAGCAGTTCTTC. This sequence joins TRBV5-6 and TRBJ2-1; D is perhaps TRBD1 (5 bases). V was trimmed by 4 bases and J by 7 bases, leaving 18 bases between them. CDR1 SGHDT and CDR2 YYEEEE come from the germline V gene. This CDR3 contains 15 residues.

The CDR3 region is CSAEKGQITFF. As DNA, the CDR3 is TGCAGCGCAGAGAAGGGACAGATAACTTTCTTT. This chain connects TRBV29-1 to TRBJ1-1, with 7 bases fitting TRBD1. The germline V gene has CDR1 SQVTM and CDR2 ANQGSEA. The CDR3 is made up of 11 amino acids. V shed 7 bases, J shed 12 bases, and the junction held 11 bases outside the gene matches.

The chain carries TRBV5-1 and TRBJ2-1; 7 positions agree with TRBD2. This CDR3 has 15 amino acids. Germline trimming cut 0 bases from V and 10 bases from J; bases unmatched to any gene: 10. CDR1 and CDR2 from the germline V gene are SGHRS and YFSETQ. The CDR3 sequence is CASSLGSSGEGEQFF. The CDR3 nucleotides read TGCGCCAGCAGCTTGGGGTCTAGCGGAGAGGGGGAGCAGTTCTTC.

The chain carries TRBV5-8 and TRBJ1-2; D not certain. Trimming removed 2 bases at V and 9 bases at J, with 5 bases between. Germline V gene lookup returns CDR1 SGHTS and CDR2 YDEGEE. The CDR3 is 10 residues long. The CDR3: CASSFASYTF. Written as DNA, the CDR3 is TGTGCCAGCAGCTTCGCGAGCTACACCTTC.

This clone was observed a handful of times. J is TRBJ2-5 and V is TRBV5-1, with unresolved D. The CDR3 is 13 amino acids. Germline CDR1 is SGHRS and CDR2 is YFSETQ. V was clipped by 1 base and J by 2 bases, with 6 bases between them. The DNA for the CDR3 is TGCGCCAGCAGCTTGTACAGACAAGAGACCCAGTACTTC. Amino acid sequence: CASSLYRQETQYF.

The J gene is TRBJ2-5, the V gene TRBV18, with 9 nucleotides matching TRBD2. V lost 3 bases to trimming and J lost 5 bases; unmatched junction nucleotides: 13. CDR1 and CDR2 (germline): KGHSH, LQKENI. This CDR3 has 17 amino acids. DNA for the CDR3: TGTGCCAGCTCACCCTTATTCGGTTTAGCGGGAGACGAGACCCAGTACTTC. Protein product: CASSPLFGLAGDETQYF.

This sequence joins TRBV29-1 and TRBJ2-5, with D unresolved. V lost 7 bases, J lost 1 base, and 10 bases lay in between. This CDR3 comprises 12 residues. CDR1 and CDR2 (germline): SQVTM, ANQGSEA. The CDR3 DNA follows: TGCAGCGCTTCGTACATCCAAGAGACCCAGTACTTC. Translated: CSASYIQETQYF. The full variable domain, with the rest looked up from reference TRBV29-1 and TRBJ2-5, is SAVISQKPSRDICQRGTSLTIQCQVDSQVTMMFWYRQQPGQSLTLIATANQGSEATYESGFVIDKFPISRPNLTFSTLTVSNMSPEDSSIYLCSASYIQETQYFGPGTRLLVL.

There are a few counts of this clone. The V gene is TRBV10-1, the J gene TRBJ2-3; 7 bases fit TRBD2. V was pared by 5 bases and J by 3 bases, with 5 bases of the junction left unmatched. Germline assignment: CDR1 WNHNN and CDR2 SYGVQD (reference sequence). This CDR3 has 14 residues. CDR3 residues: CASSPAGRTDTQYF. CDR3 sequence (DNA): TGCGCCAGCAGTCCAGCGGGACGGACAGATACGCAGTATTTT.